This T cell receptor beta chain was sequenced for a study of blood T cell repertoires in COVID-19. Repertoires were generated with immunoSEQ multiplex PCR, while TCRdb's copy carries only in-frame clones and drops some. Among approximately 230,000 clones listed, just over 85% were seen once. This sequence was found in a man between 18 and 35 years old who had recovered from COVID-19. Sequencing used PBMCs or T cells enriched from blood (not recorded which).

CDR3: CASSRGQASYEQYF. CDR3 coding DNA: TGTGCCAGCAGCAGGGGACAGGCCTCCTACGAGCAGTACTTC. The rearrangement uses TRBV5-5 and TRBJ2-7; 8 bases agree with TRBD1. Germline values: CDR1 SGHKS, CDR2 YYEKEE (reference sequence). The junction had 3 bases not matched to a gene; V was cut back by 4 bases and J by 0 bases. The CDR3 totals 14 residues. The variable domain in full, completed from reference TRBV5-5 and TRBJ2-7, reads DAGVTQSPTHLIKTRGQQVTLRCSPISGHKSVSWYQQVLGQGPQFIFQYYEKEERGRGNFPDRFSARQFPNYSSELNVNALLLGDSALYLCASSRGQASYEQYFGPGTRLTVT.